This T cell receptor beta chain was recovered during a study of blood T cell repertoires in COVID-19. Whole-study context: Either two negative PCRs, clearance, or symptom resolution qualified Cohort 3 donors as recovered. From T cells, B-cell-depleted T cells, or PBMCs came the material, which was cDNA or gDNA.

CDR1 and CDR2 from the germline V gene are LGHNA and YSLEER. There are 15 residues in the CDR3. The V and J ends lost 0 bases and 4 bases, in that order; junction bases with no gene match: 3. In the original processing: Reference gene primer amplification gave estimated nucleated cell counts. The repertoire was sequenced with immunoSEQ multiplex PCR; TCRdb's copy has only in-frame clones and lacks some. Clonal size and the V and J genes are those of that table, whereas D and trimming came from the DNA. The sample includes approximately 210,000 clones, roughly 84% of them seen just once. The rearrangement uses TRBV4-3 and TRBJ1-2, with TRBD1 matching over 9 bases. The receptor was derived from a man aged 25 to 45 in a cohort exposed to, infected with or recovered from COVID-19 (not recorded which). The sample consisted of PBMCs or T cells enriched from blood (not recorded which). The CDR3 reads CASSQDSGQGYGYTF. CDR3 nucleotide sequence: TGCGCCAGCAGCCAAGATTCGGGACAGGGCTATGGCTACACCTTC.